The TCR beta chain described here comes from a study of vaccination effects on CD4 cells after COVID-19. Study-level information: Each culture well received under 2.5 million PBMC. These cells were then cultured in IMDM with about 9.1 IU/ml IL-2 and 7.5 to 10 ug/ml peptides.

An approximately nine-day culture period preceded the isolation of CD4+ T cells. Participants were vaccinated with two doses of either the BNT162b2 or mRNA-1273 vaccine. Both day 3 and day 7 saw half the medium replaced with IL-2 medium. This clone showed up just a few times. No antigen is known for it. Generated by immunoSEQ multiplex PCR, the TCRdb table keeps only in-frame clones and is missing some. Of fewer than 35,000 clones in the sample, around 69% were seen once. Broader study findings: Clones arising from infection and from vaccination showed marked clonal contraction late after vaccination.

Trimming removed 0 bases from V and 1 base from J, with 5 bases in between. The CDR3 runs 14 residues. The germline V gene has CDR1 SGHNT and CDR2 YYREEE (reference sequence). The gene calls are TRBV5-4 and TRBJ1-5, with D perhaps TRBD1 (5 bases). The source of this sequence is a human donor who received a COVID-19 vaccine. Sequenced here: CD4+ T cells from PBMCs cultured without peptide, sampled after COVID-19 vaccination. CDR3 amino acids: CASSLGGSNQPQHF. The CDR3 DNA follows: TGTGCCAGCAGCTTGGGGGGGAGCAATCAGCCCCAGCATTTT. The complete variable domain, with remaining parts taken from reference TRBV5-4 and TRBJ1-5, reads ETGVTQSPTHLIKTRGQQVTLRCSSQSGHNTVSWYQQALGQGPQFIFQYYREEENGRGNFPPRFSGLQFPNYSSELNVNALELDDSALYLCASSLGGSNQPQHFGDGTRLSIL.